One and the same sample provided the 18 T cell receptor beta chains below, sequenced in a study of CD8 T cells in Susac syndrome. When the RNA was reverse transcribed, random hexamers were used with an input of roughly 0.45 to 1 ug. MiXCR was run by TCRdb on the immunoSEQ multiplex PCR reads, yielding one entry per CDR3 protein. The data hold about 89,000 distinct CDR3 sequences, with approximately 92% observed a single time. The sample comprised CD8+ T cells from PBMCs. These receptors were obtained from a human donor in good health.

The chain uses TRBV2 and TRBJ2-1; 11 bases agree with TRBD1. The germline CDR1 and CDR2 sequences are SNHLY and FYNNEI. The CDR3 has 14 residues. The junction had 4 bases not matched to a gene; V was cut back by 7 bases and J by 5 bases. CDR3 DNA: TGTGCCAGCATCGGACAGGGGGCCGACAATGAGCAGTTCTTC. Translating gives CASIGQGADNEQFF.

This clonotype was seen only once. The CDR3 sequence is CASSPPGASRPSEKLFF. The CDR3 bases are TGTGCCAGCTCACCACCCGGGGCCTCCCGCCCAAGTGAAAAACTGTTTTTT. This rearrangement joins TRBV18 to TRBJ1-4, with D possibly TRBD1 on 5 matching bases. There are 17 residues in the CDR3. Germline CDR1 and CDR2: KGHSH and LQKENI. Trimming pared 0 bases from V and 7 bases from J, leaving 18 bases between.

The rearrangement uses TRBV5-4 and TRBJ2-7, with D possibly being TRBD1 or TRBD2 (5 bases each). The CDR3 runs to 14 residues. Deletions cut 4 bases from V and 6 bases from J, with 17 bases between. Germline V gene lookup returns CDR1 SGHNT and CDR2 YYREEE (reference sequence). CDR3 sequence: CASSQGGTAAEQYF. CDR3 bases: TGTGCCAGCAGCCAGGGTGGGACGGCCGCCGAGCAGTACTTC.

The chain employs TRBV5-1 and TRBJ1-3; maybe TRBD1 (5 bases). The ends were cut back, 1 base at V and 4 bases at J, with 9 bases in the middle. Germline assignment: CDR1 SGHRS and CDR2 YFSETQ. The CDR3 contains 14 residues. CDR3 loop: CASSLSGTGNTIYF. Written as DNA, the CDR3 is TGCGCCAGCAGCTTGTCAGGGACCGGAAACACCATATATTTT.

The V gene is TRBV7-9, the J gene TRBJ2-2; D is possibly TRBD1 or TRBD2 (5 bases each). The CDR3 contains 14 residues. In germline, CDR1 is SEHNR, CDR2 FQNEAQ (reference sequence). The germline V and J ends were trimmed by 0 bases and 5 bases, with 7 bases remaining between them. The CDR3 here is CASSLAGTTGELFF. CDR3 DNA: TGTGCCAGCAGCTTAGCAGGGACGACCGGGGAGCTGTTTTTT.

This clonotype was detected a few times. The CDR3 region is CASSLTDQGIETQYF. The CDR3, as DNA: TGCGCCAGCAGCCTAACTGACCAGGGGATTGAGACCCAGTACTTC. The genes are TRBV5-1 and TRBJ2-5; TRBD1 might be the D (6 bases). This CDR3 comprises 15 residues. Germline V gene data show CDR1 as SGHRS and CDR2 as YFSETQ. V dropped 4 bases and J dropped 5 bases, with 18 bases sitting between them.

The V gene is TRBV29-1, the J gene TRBJ1-2; 8 bases fit TRBD1. Unmatched junction bases numbered 7, after V lost 5 bases and J lost 5 bases. Germline lookup yields CDR1 SQVTM and CDR2 ANQGSEA. The CDR3 is 13 residues long. For the CDR3, the DNA is TGCAGCGTTCCGGACAGGGTCGAATATGGCTACACCTTC. Encoded protein: CSVPDRVEYGYTF.

The chain employs TRBV6-1 and TRBJ2-2; D is tentatively TRBD1 or TRBD2 (5 bases each). In germline, CDR1 is MNHNS, CDR2 SASEGT. The CDR3 sequence is 13 residues long. Trimming removed 6 bases at V and 7 bases at J, with 12 bases between. CDR3: CASRGRGIGELFF. In DNA, the CDR3 is TGTGCCAGCAGGGGACGAGGGATCGGGGAGCTGTTTTTT.

The J gene is TRBJ2-3, the V gene TRBV6-4, with TRBD1 matching 11 bases. This CDR3 region has 14 residues. The germline V gene encodes CDR1 MRHNA and CDR2 SNTAGT. The ends lost 4 bases at V and 4 bases at J; junction bases unmatched: 1. In DNA, the CDR3 is TGTGCCAGCAGTGGGGGACAGGGGGCAGATACGCAGTATTTT. Protein: CASSGGQGADTQYF.

The chain is built from TRBV29-1 and TRBJ2-7; D tentatively fits TRBD1 or TRBD2 (5 bases each). Germline V gene data show CDR1 as SQVTM and CDR2 as ANQGSEA. This CDR3 contains 13 residues. V lost 7 bases, J lost 5 bases, and 18 bases lay in between. The DNA for the CDR3 is TGCAGCGCCCTAGTAGGGACGGCGAACGAGCAGTACTTC. This codes for CSALVGTANEQYF.

The genes are TRBV20-1 and TRBJ1-2; 7 bases are shared with TRBD1. Trimming cost V 0 bases and J 8 bases; bases outside gene matches: 9. CDR3 length: 14 residues. Germline loops: CDR1 DFQATT, CDR2 SNEGSKA (reference sequence). The CDR3: CSAREIDRAGGYTF. In DNA form, the CDR3 reads TGCAGTGCTAGAGAAATAGACAGGGCGGGGGGCTACACCTTC.

This chain uses TRBV6-5 with TRBJ1-1, with D uncertain. The germline CDR1 and CDR2 sequences are MNHEY and SVGAGI. Trimming pared 2 bases from V and 5 bases from J, leaving 9 bases between. This CDR3 comprises 13 residues. The CDR3 loop is CASSYTSATEAFF. DNA for the CDR3: TGTGCCAGCAGTTACACTTCCGCTACTGAAGCTTTCTTT.

The table lists this clonotype with a few counts. The V gene is TRBV11-2, the J gene TRBJ1-3; D uncertain. CDR3 length: 15 amino acids. V lost 5 bases, J lost 0 bases, and 11 bases lay in between. Germline V gives CDR1 SGHAT, CDR2 FQNNGV. The CDR3, as DNA: TGTGCCAGCAGCACCCGACCTTTCTCTGGAAACACCATATATTTT. Amino acid sequence: CASSTRPFSGNTIYF.

The rearrangement links TRBV13 to TRBJ1-1; D is perhaps TRBD1 (5 bases). From germline, CDR1 is PRHDT and CDR2 FYEKMQ (reference sequence). Trimming stripped 5 bases from V and 2 bases from J, with 15 bases between. This CDR3 region has 15 residues. The CDR3 DNA follows: TGTGCCAGCAGCCCGGGGACGGTGGAAAACACTGAAGCTTTCTTT. It translates to CASSPGTVENTEAFF.

This rearrangement joins TRBV2 to TRBJ2-3; D remains ambiguous. The CDR3 runs to 15 residues. Germline V gene lookup returns CDR1 SNHLY and CDR2 FYNNEI. V dropped 2 bases and J dropped 3 bases, with 12 bases sitting between them. The CDR3 nucleotides are TGTGCCAGCAGTGAAACCCCAAGGCCGACAGATACGCAGTATTTT. Translation: CASSETPRPTDTQYF.

This chain joins TRBV2 and TRBJ1-1; the D gene is possibly TRBD1 (5 bases). Trimming cost V 8 bases and J 1 base, with 5 bases left between them. Germline V gene lookup returns CDR1 SNHLY and CDR2 FYNNEI. The CDR3 length is 11 residues. CDR3 sequence reads: CASGGNTEAFF. The CDR3 DNA is TGTGCCAGCGGGGGGAACACTGAAGCTTTCTTT.

The chain employs TRBV27 and TRBJ1-5; D is ambiguous. This CDR3 is 14 amino acids long. CDR1 and CDR2 from the germline V gene are MNHEY and SMNVEV (reference sequence). V was trimmed by 5 bases and J by 2 bases, leaving 10 bases between them. The CDR3 DNA reads TGTGCCAGCAGTCCGAGTTGGGGCAATCAGCCCCAGCATTTT. Protein: CASSPSWGNQPQHF.

The V and J genes are TRBV13 and TRBJ1-1; D is possibly TRBD1 (6 bases). The CDR3 runs to 15 residues. Trimming stripped 2 bases from V and 0 bases from J, with 10 bases between. Per germline, CDR1 PRHDT and CDR2 FYEKMQ (reference sequence). This chain's CDR3 is CASSLQGRVNTEAFF. CDR3 nucleotide sequence: TGTGCCAGCAGCTTACAGGGGAGGGTGAACACTGAAGCTTTCTTT.